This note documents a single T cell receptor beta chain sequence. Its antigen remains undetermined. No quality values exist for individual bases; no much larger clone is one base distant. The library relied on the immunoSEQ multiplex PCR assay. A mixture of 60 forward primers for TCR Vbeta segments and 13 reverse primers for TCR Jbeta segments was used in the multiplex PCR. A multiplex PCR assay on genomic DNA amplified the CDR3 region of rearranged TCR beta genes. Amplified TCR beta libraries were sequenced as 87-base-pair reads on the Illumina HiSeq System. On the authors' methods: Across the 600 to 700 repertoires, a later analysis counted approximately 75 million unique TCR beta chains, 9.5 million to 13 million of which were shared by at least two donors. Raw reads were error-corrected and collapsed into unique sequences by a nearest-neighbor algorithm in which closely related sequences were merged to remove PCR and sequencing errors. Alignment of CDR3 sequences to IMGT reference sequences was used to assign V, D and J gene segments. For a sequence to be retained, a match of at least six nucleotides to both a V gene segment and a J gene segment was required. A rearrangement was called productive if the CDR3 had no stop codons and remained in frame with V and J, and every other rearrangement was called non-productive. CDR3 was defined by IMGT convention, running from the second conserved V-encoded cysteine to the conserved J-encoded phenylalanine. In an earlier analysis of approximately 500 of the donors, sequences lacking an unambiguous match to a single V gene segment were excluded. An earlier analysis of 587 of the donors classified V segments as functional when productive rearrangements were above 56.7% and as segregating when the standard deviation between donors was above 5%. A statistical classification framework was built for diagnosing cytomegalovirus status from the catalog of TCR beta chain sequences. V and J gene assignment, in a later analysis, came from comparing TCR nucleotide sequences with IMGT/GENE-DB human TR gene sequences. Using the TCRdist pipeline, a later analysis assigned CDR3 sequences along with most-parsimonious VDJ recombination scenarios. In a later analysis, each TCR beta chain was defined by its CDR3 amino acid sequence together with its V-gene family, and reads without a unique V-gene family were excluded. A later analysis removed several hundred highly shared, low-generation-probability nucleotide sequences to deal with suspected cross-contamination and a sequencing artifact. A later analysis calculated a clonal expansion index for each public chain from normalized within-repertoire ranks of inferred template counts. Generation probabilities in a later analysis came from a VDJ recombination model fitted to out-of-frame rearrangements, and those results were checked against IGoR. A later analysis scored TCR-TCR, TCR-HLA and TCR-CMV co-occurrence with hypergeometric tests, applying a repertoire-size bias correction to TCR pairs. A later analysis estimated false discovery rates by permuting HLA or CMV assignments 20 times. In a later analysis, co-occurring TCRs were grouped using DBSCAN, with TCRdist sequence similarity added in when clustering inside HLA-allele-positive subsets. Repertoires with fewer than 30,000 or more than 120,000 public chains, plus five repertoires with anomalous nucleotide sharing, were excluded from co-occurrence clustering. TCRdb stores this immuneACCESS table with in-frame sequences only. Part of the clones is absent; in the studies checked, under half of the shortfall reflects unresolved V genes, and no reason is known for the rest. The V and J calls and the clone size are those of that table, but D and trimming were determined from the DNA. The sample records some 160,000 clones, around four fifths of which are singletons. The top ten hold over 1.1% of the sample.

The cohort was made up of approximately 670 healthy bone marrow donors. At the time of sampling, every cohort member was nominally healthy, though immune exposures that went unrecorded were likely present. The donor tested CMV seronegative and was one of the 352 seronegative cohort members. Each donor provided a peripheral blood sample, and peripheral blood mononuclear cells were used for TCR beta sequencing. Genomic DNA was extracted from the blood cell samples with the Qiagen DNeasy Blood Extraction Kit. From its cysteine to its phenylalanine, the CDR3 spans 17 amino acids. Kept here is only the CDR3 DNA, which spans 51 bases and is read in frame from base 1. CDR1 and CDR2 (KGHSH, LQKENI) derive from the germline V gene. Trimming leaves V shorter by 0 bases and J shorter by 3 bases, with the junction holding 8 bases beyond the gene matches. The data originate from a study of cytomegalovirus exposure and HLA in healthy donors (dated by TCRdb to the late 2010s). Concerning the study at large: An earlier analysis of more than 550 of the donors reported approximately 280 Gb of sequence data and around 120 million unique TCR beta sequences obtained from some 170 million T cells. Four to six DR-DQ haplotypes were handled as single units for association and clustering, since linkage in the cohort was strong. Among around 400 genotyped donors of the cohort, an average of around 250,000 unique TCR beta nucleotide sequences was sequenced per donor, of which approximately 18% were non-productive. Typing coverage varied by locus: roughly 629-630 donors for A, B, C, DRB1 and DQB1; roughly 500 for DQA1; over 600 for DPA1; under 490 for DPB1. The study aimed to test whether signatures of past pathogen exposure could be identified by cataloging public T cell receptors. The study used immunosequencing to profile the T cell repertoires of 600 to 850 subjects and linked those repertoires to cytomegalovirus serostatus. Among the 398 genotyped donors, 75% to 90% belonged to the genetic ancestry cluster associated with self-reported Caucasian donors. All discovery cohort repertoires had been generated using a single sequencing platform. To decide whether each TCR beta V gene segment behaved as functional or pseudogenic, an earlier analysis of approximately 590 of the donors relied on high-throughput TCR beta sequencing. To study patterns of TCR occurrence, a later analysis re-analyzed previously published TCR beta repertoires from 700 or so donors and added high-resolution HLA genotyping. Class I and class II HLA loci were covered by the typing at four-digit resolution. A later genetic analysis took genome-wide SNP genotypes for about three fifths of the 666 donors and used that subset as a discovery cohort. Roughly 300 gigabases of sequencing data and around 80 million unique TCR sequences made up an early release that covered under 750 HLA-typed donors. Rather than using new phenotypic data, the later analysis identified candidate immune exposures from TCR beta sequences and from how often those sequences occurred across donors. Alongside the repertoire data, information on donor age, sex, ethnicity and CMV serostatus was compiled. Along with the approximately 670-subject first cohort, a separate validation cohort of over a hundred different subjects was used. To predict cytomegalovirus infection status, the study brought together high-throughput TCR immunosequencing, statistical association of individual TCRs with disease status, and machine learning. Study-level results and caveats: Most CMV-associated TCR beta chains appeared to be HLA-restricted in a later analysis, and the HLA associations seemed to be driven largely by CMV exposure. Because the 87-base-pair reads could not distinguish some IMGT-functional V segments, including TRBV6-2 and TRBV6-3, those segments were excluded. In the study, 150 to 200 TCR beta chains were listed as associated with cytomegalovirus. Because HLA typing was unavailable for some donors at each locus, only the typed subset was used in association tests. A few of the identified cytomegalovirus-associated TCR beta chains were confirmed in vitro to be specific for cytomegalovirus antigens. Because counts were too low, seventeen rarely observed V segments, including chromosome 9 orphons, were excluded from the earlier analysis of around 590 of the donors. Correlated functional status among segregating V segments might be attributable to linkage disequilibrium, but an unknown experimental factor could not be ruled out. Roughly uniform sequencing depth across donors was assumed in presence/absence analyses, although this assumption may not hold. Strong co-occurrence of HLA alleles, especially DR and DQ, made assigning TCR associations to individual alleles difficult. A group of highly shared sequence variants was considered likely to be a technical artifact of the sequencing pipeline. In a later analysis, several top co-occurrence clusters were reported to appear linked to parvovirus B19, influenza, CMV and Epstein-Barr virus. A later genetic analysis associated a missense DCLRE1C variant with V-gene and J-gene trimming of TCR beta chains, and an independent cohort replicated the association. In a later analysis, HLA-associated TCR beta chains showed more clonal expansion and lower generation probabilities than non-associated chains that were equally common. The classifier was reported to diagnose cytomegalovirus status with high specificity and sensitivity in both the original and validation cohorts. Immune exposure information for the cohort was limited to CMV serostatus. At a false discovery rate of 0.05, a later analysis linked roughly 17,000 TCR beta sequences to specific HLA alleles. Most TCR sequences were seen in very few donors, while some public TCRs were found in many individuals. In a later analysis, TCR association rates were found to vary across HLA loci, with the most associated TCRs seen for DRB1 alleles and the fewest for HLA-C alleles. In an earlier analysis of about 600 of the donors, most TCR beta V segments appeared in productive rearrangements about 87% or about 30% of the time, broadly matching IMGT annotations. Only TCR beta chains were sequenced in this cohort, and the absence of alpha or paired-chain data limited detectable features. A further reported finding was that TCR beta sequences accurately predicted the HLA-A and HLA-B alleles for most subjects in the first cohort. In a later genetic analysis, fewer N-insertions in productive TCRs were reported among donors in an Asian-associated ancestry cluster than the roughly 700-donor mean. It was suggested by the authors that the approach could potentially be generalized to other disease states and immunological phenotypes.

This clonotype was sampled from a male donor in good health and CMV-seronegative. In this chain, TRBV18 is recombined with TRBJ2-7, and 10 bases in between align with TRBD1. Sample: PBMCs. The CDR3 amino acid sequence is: CASSPPALGQGLYEQYF. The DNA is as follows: TGTGCCAGCTCACCACCCGCGCTGGGACAGGGGCTCTACGAGCAGTACTTC.